This TCR beta chain came from a study of T cell repertoires in cytomegalovirus infection. CDR1 and CDR2 from the germline V gene are MNHEY and SVGEGT. V was clipped by 10 bases and J by 6 bases, with 16 bases between them. There are 13 residues in the CDR3. TCRdb re-called the reads with MiXCR, one entry per CDR3 protein. The sample includes around 230,000 distinct CDR3 sequences, around 6.6% of them seen just once. This clonotype appeared many times. The antigen is undetermined. Findings of the study overall: HLA-C-restricted CMV clonotypes gave the most frequent clonotype in two of eight donors. Identification of carriers of CMV plus the relevant HLA was performed using cumulative public TCR beta family frequency.

This TCR came from a human donor in good health (CMV status not recorded). Some clones in this sample may be carry-over from other donors' samples. The sample was PBMCs. The chain combines TRBV6-2 or TRBV6-3 with TRBJ1-5; D possibly corresponds to TRBD1 (5 bases). The CDR3 DNA reads TGTGCCATCAGGGAAGGCGGGACTCAGCCCCAGCATTTT. Translated: CAIREGGTQPQHF.